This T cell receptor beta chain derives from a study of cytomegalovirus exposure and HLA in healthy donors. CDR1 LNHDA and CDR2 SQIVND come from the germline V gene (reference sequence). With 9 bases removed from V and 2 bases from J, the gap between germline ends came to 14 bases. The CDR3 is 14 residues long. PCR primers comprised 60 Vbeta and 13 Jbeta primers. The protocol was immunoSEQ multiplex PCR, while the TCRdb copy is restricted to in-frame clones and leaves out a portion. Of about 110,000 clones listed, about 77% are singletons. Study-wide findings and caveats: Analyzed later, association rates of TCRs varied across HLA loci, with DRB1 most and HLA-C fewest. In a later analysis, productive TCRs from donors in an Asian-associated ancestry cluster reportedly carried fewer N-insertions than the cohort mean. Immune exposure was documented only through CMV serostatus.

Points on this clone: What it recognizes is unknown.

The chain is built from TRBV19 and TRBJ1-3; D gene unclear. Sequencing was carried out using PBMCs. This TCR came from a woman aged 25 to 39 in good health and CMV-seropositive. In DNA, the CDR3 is TGTGCCAGCGCCGCGGGTATTACTGGAAACACCATATATTTT. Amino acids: CASAAGITGNTIYF.